The rows below give T cell receptor beta chains drawn from one sample of a study of T cells in Graves' hyperthyroidism and ophthalmopathy. TCRdb fed the multiplex PCR reads into MiXCR, producing one record per CDR3 protein. Of about 210,000 distinct CDR3 sequences in the sample, about 15% were seen once. Sequenced input: blood. All receptors come from a man in his fifties with Graves' hyperthyroidism. Each CDR3 is given with its conserved first and last residue. The D gene is left open where the match is weak. The size field is filled for only some rows; it gives once, few, many or a size class.

j_call | clone_size | v_call | d_call | cdr3_nt | cdr3_aa
TRBJ1-1 | few | TRBV6-2/TRBV6-3 | . | TGTGCCAGCACCCCCAGGGTTATGAACACTGAAGCTTTCTTT | CASTPRVMNTEAFF
TRBJ2-2 | . | TRBV11-2 | . | TGTGCCAGCAGCTTAGAGCCCCATACCGGGGAGCTGTTTTTT | CASSLEPHTGELFF
TRBJ2-5 | few | TRBV5-8 | . | TGTGCCAGCAGCCTGGGAACTAGCCTCCAAGAGACCCAGTACTTC | CASSLGTSLQETQYF
TRBJ2-3 | many | TRBV5-1 | . | TGCGCCAGCAGCTTGAGGCTGGTCACTATCACAGATACGCAGTATTTT | CASSLRLVTITDTQYF
TRBJ2-1 | . | TRBV3-1 | . | TGTGCCAGCAGCTTAGGCTCTAAGAGCTCCTACAATGAGCAGTTCTTC | CASSLGSKSSYNEQFF
TRBJ2-2 | few | TRBV20-1 | . | TGCAGTGCTAGTCCTCAGCCCGGGGAGCTGTTTTTT | CSASPQPGELFF
TRBJ2-1 | . | TRBV12-3/TRBV12-4 | . | TGTGCCAGCAGTTTTACTAGACCTGAGCAGTTCTTC | CASSFTRPEQFF
TRBJ1-2 | many | TRBV30 | . | TGTGCCTGGAGTGTACAGGGCTATGGCTACACCTTC | CAWSVQGYGYTF
TRBJ1-1 | many | TRBV18 | . | TGTGCCAGCTCACCACCGGGCCTGAACACTGAAGCTTTCTTT | CASSPPGLNTEAFF
TRBJ1-2 | many | TRBV30 | . | TGTGCCTGGAGTGTAACAGGGTATGGCTACACCTTC | CAWSVTGYGYTF
TRBJ2-7 | many | TRBV20-1 | TRBD2 | TGCAGTGCAAAGCGGGAGGTCTACGAGCAGTACTTC | CSAKREVYEQYF
TRBJ2-1 | few | TRBV9 | . | TGTGCCAGCAGCGTAGCAGGCAGTCTATTCTACAATGAGCAGTTCTTC | CASSVAGSLFYNEQFF
TRBJ2-1 | . | TRBV20-1 | TRBD2 | TGCAGTGCGAAAACCGGGACTAGCGGTGATGGTGAGCAGTTCTTC | CSAKTGTSGDGEQFF
TRBJ2-2 | few | TRBV5-5 | TRBD1 | TGTGCCAGCAGTTTAATTCGACAGGGGACCGGGGAGCTGTTTTTT | CASSLIRQGTGELFF
TRBJ2-2 | many | TRBV7-9 | . | TGTGCCAGCAGCTTAGCGACAAACGGGGAGCTGTTTTTT | CASSLATNGELFF
TRBJ2-7 | few | TRBV20-1 | . | TGCAGTGCTAGAGGTATAGACAGCTACGAGCAGTACTTC | CSARGIDSYEQYF
TRBJ1-1 | few | TRBV5-5 | . | TGTGCCAGCAGCCCAAACAGGAGCCCGAACACTGAAGCTTTCTTT | CASSPNRSPNTEAFF
TRBJ2-7 | many | TRBV20-1 | . | TGCAGTGCTAGAAATCCGTCCGAGCAGTACTTC | CSARNPSEQYF
TRBJ2-1 | many | TRBV7-6 | TRBD1 | TGTGCCAGCAGCCGGACAGGGGGCTATGAGCAGTTCTTC | CASSRTGGYEQFF
TRBJ1-1 | many | TRBV4-3 | . | TGCGCCAGCAGCCGTGACTGGGGTGAAGCTTTCTTT | CASSRDWGEAFF